Below are 31 T cell receptor beta chains sequenced from a single sample in a study of beta chain features in type 1 diabetes. The isolated RNA, all of it, was reverse transcribed, so expressed TCRB transcripts were what got sequenced. Assay: immunoSEQ multiplex PCR; the TCRdb copy retains only in-frame clones and omits some. The sample shows 150,000 to 200,000 clones, 8% to 9.5% of them seen only once. Findings and caveats of the study: TCRB CDR3s were moderately but significantly shorter in Type 1 diabetes patients in all four CD4+ subsets.

No antigen is known for these receptors. The sample comprised central memory CD4+ T cells from blood. All receptors come from a woman aged 18-29 years with type 1 diabetes.

This clone was picked up a small number of times. The CDR3 DNA follows: TGCGCCAGCAGCCTATTACAGGGAAATCAGCCCCAGCATTTT. It is translated as CASSLLQGNQPQHF. This chain uses TRBV4-1 with TRBJ1-5; possible D gene TRBD1, 6 bases. The V end was cut by 4 bases, the J end by 4 bases, with 11 bases between. In germline, CDR1 is MGHRA, CDR2 YSYEKL. The CDR3 loop spans 14 amino acids.

This clone occurred many times. V and J are TRBV29-1 and TRBJ1-2; TRBD1 aligns across 7 bases. The J segment lost 6 bases and the V segment lost 4 bases, leaving 8 bases of the junction unmatched. The CDR3 extends over 13 amino acids. Germline lookup yields CDR1 SQVTM and CDR2 ANQGSEA. CDR3 region: CSVARTGLNGYTF. CDR3 sequence (DNA): TGCAGCGTTGCCAGGACAGGACTAAATGGCTACACCTTC.

In its sample, this clone was seen a few times. The V and J genes are TRBV7-2 and TRBJ1-1, with 8 nucleotides matching TRBD1. The germline V gene has CDR1 SGHTA and CDR2 FQGNSA. This CDR3 contains 15 residues. After removal of 5 bases from V and 0 bases from J, the junction contained 5 bases not matched to a gene. CDR3 nucleotides: TGTGCCAGCAGCGGCCGGGACAGGTTGAACACTGAAGCTTTCTTT. Translating it yields CASSGRDRLNTEAFF.

V and J are TRBV30 and TRBJ2-3; 7 bases align to TRBD1. The CDR3 sequence is 13 residues long. Germline CDR1 GTSNPN, CDR2 SVGIG (reference sequence). V lost 4 bases, J lost 4 bases, and 5 bases stayed unmatched. The CDR3 sequence is CAWKATGADTQYF. The CDR3 bases are TGTGCCTGGAAGGCCACAGGGGCAGATACGCAGTATTTT.

In this sample, this clone turned up a few times. V usage is TRBV28 and J usage is TRBJ2-5; no definite D call. V was shortened by 5 bases and J by 2 bases, with 3 bases between the two germline ends. The CDR3 spans 11 residues. Germline CDR1 is MDHEN and CDR2 is SYDVKM. This CDR3 reads CASSRQETQYF. In DNA form, the CDR3 reads TGTGCCAGCAGTCGTCAAGAGACCCAGTACTTC.

This clone was observed a handful of times. The rearrangement joins TRBV25-1 to TRBJ2-1, with D tentatively TRBD2 (6 bases). Between the trimmed V and J ends, which lost 7 bases and 4 bases, there was a span of 23 bases. This CDR3 is built from 17 residues. The germline V gene encodes CDR1 MGHDK and CDR2 SYGVNS. This chain's CDR3 is CASTGGSGPQGYNEQFF. The CDR3, as DNA: TGTGCCAGCACCGGAGGGTCGGGGCCCCAGGGATACAATGAGCAGTTCTTC.

In its sample, this clone was seen a few times. V and J are TRBV5-4 and TRBJ2-5; 7 bases align to TRBD2. Trimming cost V 1 base and J 3 bases; bases outside gene matches: 9. The CDR3 totals 16 residues. Germline CDR1 reads SGHNT; CDR2 reads YYREEE (reference sequence). DNA for the CDR3: TGTGCCAGCAGCTTGCTGAGTTCTGGGGGGGAAGAGACCCAGTACTTC. Its protein is CASSLLSSGGEETQYF.

The V and J genes are TRBV28 and TRBJ2-5; 8 positions match TRBD2. Germline trimming cut 5 bases from V and 3 bases from J; bases unmatched to any gene: 8. Germline V lookup: CDR1 MDHEN, CDR2 SYDVKM. The CDR3 loop spans 15 amino acids. The CDR3 loop reads CASSLGLAVEETQYF. In DNA, the CDR3 is TGTGCCAGCAGTCTCGGACTAGCTGTAGAAGAGACCCAGTACTTC. The full variable domain, with the rest looked up from reference TRBV28 and TRBJ2-5, is DVKVTQSSRYLVKRTGEKVFLECVQDMDHENMFWYRQDPGLGLRLIYFSYDVKMKEKGDIPEGYSVSREKKERFSLILESASTNQTSMYLCASSLGLAVEETQYFGPGTRLLVL.

This clone was counted between two and nine times. One end of the junction fails to match germline, which may point to a read error. This chain connects TRBV5-1 to TRBJ2-1; no clear D. Germline CDR1 SGHRS, CDR2 YFSETQ. CDR3 length: 15 amino acids. CDR3 DNA: TGCGCCAGCAGCTACGACCTTAGCTCCTTCAATGAGCAGTTCTTC. It is translated as CASSYDLSSFNEQFF.

The rearrangement uses TRBV10-3 and TRBJ2-1, with TRBD2 matching 13 bases. V trimming: 5 bases; J trimming: 1 base; junction bases outside the gene matches: 8. The CDR3 runs 18 residues. The V gene's germline CDR1 is ENHRY and CDR2 SYGVKD. Here the CDR3 DNA reads TGTGCCATCAGTCGGACTAGCGGGGGCTCTGATTCCTACAATGAGCAGTTCTTC. Protein product: CAISRTSGGSDSYNEQFF.

In this sample, this clone turned up a few times. V gene TRBV4-1 combines with J gene TRBJ2-1, with TRBD2 matching 9 bases. This CDR3 contains 18 residues. Trimming at V came to 3 bases and at J to 6 bases, leaving 15 bases not matched to a gene. CDR1 is MGHRA, CDR2 YSYEKL, per germline. The DNA of the CDR3 is TGCGCCAGCAGCCATCGGCGGGGGGGCCAATTAGGCTCCAATGAGCAGTTCTTC. Its translation is CASSHRRGGQLGSNEQFF.

This chain links TRBV9 with TRBJ2-3; possible D gene TRBD2, 5 bases. V shed 4 bases and J shed 8 bases, with 11 bases lying between them. The germline gives CDR1 SGDLS, CDR2 YYNGEE. This CDR3 contains 12 residues. DNA for the CDR3: TGTGCCAGCAGCCCTGATGGAGGTACGCAGTATTTT. Residues: CASSPDGGTQYF.

This chain joins TRBV1 and TRBJ2-1; the D call in the table, TRBD1, was not verified against the DNA. TRBV1 is described as a pseudogene. The CDR3 is made up of 15 amino acids. CDR3 amino acids: CTSSPETGAFNEQFF. DNA of the CDR3: TGCACCAGCAGCCCCGAGACAGGGGCCTTCAATGAGCAGTTCTTC.

This clone was picked up many times. The V call is TRBV7-2, the J call TRBJ2-1; 13 bases match TRBD2. V gave up 1 base and J gave up 8 bases; unmatched junction bases: 5. This CDR3 region has 16 residues. Per the germline V gene, CDR1 is SGHTA and CDR2 is FQGNSA. Written as DNA, the CDR3 is TGTGCCAGCAGCTTAGGGACTAGCGGGAGCAGCGATGAGCAGTTCTTC. This encodes CASSLGTSGSSDEQFF. The full variable domain, its missing parts supplied by reference TRBV7-2 and TRBJ2-1, is GAGVSQSPSNKVTEKGKDVELRCDPISGHTALYWYRQSLGQGLEFLIYFQGNSAPDKSGLPSDRFSAERTGGSVSTLTIQRTQQEDSAVYLCASSLGTSGSSDEQFFGPGTRLTVL.

This clone has just a few counts. The V call is TRBV27, the J call TRBJ1-4; 7 nucleotides agree with TRBD1. V trimming: 10 bases; J trimming: 4 bases; junction bases outside the gene matches: 12. The CDR3 runs to 15 residues. The germline gives CDR1 MNHEY, CDR2 SMNVEV (reference sequence). The CDR3 loop is CATGQASRRNEKLFF. CDR3 DNA: TGTGCCACCGGACAGGCCTCCCGACGTAATGAAAAACTGTTTTTT.

This chain uses TRBV7-2 with TRBJ2-1; no clear D. Deletions cut 5 bases from V and 5 bases from J, with 16 bases between. The germline gives CDR1 SGHTA, CDR2 FQGNSA. This CDR3 contains 15 residues. CDR3 region: CASSPGLRHDNEQFF. The CDR3 DNA sequence: TGTGCCAGCAGCCCAGGCCTCCGTCATGACAATGAGCAGTTCTTC. Full variable domain (missing parts from reference TRBV7-2 and TRBJ2-1): GAGVSQSPSNKVTEKGKDVELRCDPISGHTALYWYRQSLGQGLEFLIYFQGNSAPDKSGLPSDRFSAERTGGSVSTLTIQRTQQEDSAVYLCASSPGLRHDNEQFFGPGTRLTVL.

The J gene is TRBJ2-6, the V gene TRBV2, with D tentatively TRBD2 (5 bases). Germline CDR1 reads SNHLY; CDR2 reads FYNNEI. V dropped 5 bases and J dropped 2 bases, with 10 bases sitting between them. This CDR3 has 15 amino acids. The CDR3 sequence: CASSLGVAGANVLTF. The CDR3 nucleotides are TGTGCCAGCAGTCTGGGAGTCGCTGGGGCCAACGTCCTGACTTTC.

This clone was counted between two and nine times. Compared with germline, one end of the junction differs, possibly owing to a read error. The genes are TRBV29-1 and TRBJ2-2; 14 bases are a match to TRBD2. Germline V gives CDR1 SQVTM, CDR2 ANQGSEA. The CDR3 is made up of 12 amino acids. CDR3 coding DNA: TGCAGCGCGGAGACTAGCGGGGGGGGGCTGTTTTTT. Its protein product is CSAETSGGGLFF.

The chain combines TRBV11-2 with TRBJ2-5, with D perhaps TRBD1 (6 bases). Trimming cost V 2 bases and J 2 bases, with 9 bases left between them. The CDR3 loop spans 14 amino acids. Per germline, CDR1 SGHAT and CDR2 FQNNGV. The CDR3: CASSLFTGQETQYF. CDR3 DNA sequence: TGTGCCAGCAGCTTATTTACAGGGCAAGAGACCCAGTACTTC.

V gene TRBV29-1 combines with J gene TRBJ2-3; TRBD2 agrees at 10 bases. This CDR3 has 17 residues. V dropped 5 bases and J dropped 0; count of bases not matched to a gene: 11. Germline V gene lookup returns CDR1 SQVTM and CDR2 ANQGSEA. The CDR3 coding sequence is TGCAGCGTTTCCCCGCTTACTAGCGGGGATAGCACAGATACGCAGTATTTT. This encodes CSVSPLTSGDSTDTQYF.

A few counts support this clone. The rearrangement uses TRBV5-4 and TRBJ2-3, with D perhaps matching TRBD2 (6 bases). This CDR3 comprises 14 residues. Germline V CDR1 and CDR2: SGHNT, YYREEE (reference sequence). V lost 6 bases to trimming and J lost 0 bases, with 11 bases between them. CDR3 nucleotide sequence: TGTGCCAGCAACGGGGGACTCAGCACAGATACGCAGTATTTT. Translation: CASNGGLSTDTQYF. Using reference TRBV5-4 and TRBJ2-3 for the parts outside the CDR3, the full variable domain is ETGVTQSPTHLIKTRGQQVTLRCSSQSGHNTVSWYQQALGQGPQFIFQYYREEENGRGNFPPRFSGLQFPNYSSELNVNALELDDSALYLCASNGGLSTDTQYFGPGTRLTVL.

The sample holds a few counts of this clone. The CDR3 sequence: CASSVEGGGTEAFF. The DNA of the CDR3 is TGTGCCAGCAGCGTAGAAGGGGGGGGGACTGAAGCTTTCTTT. This chain uses TRBV9 with TRBJ1-1; possibly TRBD1 for D (6 bases). This CDR3 is built from 14 residues. Germline values: CDR1 SGDLS, CDR2 YYNGEE. V dropped 0 bases and J dropped 5 bases, with 11 bases sitting between them.

The V gene is TRBV11-2, the J gene TRBJ2-6; D perhaps matches TRBD1 (5 bases). The CDR3 is 14 residues long. Per the germline V gene, CDR1 is SGHAT and CDR2 is FQNNGV. V was pared by 7 bases and J by 3 bases, with 10 bases between. The CDR3 sequence: CASTQGDGANVLTF. The CDR3, as DNA: TGTGCCAGCACCCAGGGCGATGGGGCCAACGTCCTGACTTTC.

The chain is built from TRBV19 and TRBJ2-7, with TRBD1 matching 7 bases. J lost 5 bases, V lost 6 bases, and 13 bases had no gene match. The germline gives CDR1 LNHDA, CDR2 SQIVND (reference sequence). The CDR3 totals 15 residues. CDR3: CASSSIQGSLHEQYF. CDR3 DNA: TGTGCCAGTAGCTCCATACAGGGGAGCCTCCACGAGCAGTACTTC. Full variable domain (rest looked up from reference TRBV19 and TRBJ2-7): DGGITQSPKYLFRKEGQNVTLSCEQNLNHDAMYWYRQDPGQGLRLIYYSQIVNDFQKGDIAEGYSVSREKKESFPLTVTSAQKNPTAFYLCASSSIQGSLHEQYFGPGTRLTVT.

The V gene is TRBV4-3, the J gene TRBJ2-5; no reliable D call. CDR3 length: 14 residues. V lost 0 bases to trimming and J lost 5 bases, with 10 bases between them. Germline V gives CDR1 LGHNA, CDR2 YSLEER. The CDR3 reads CASSQDWNGETQYF. CDR3 bases: TGCGCCAGCAGCCAAGATTGGAACGGGGAGACCCAGTACTTC.

This sequence joins TRBV14 and TRBJ2-3; no reliable D call. The CDR3 has 15 residues. Germline values: CDR1 SGHDN, CDR2 FVKESK. The germline V and J ends were trimmed by 1 base and 6 bases, with 14 bases remaining between them. CDR3: CASSQGSAIGDTQYF. CDR3 DNA sequence: TGTGCCAGCAGCCAAGGATCGGCTATCGGGGATACGCAGTATTTT.

V and J are TRBV7-9 and TRBJ1-4; 8 nucleotides align to TRBD1. Germline CDR1 reads SEHNR; CDR2 reads FQNEAQ (reference sequence). The trim removed 5 bases at V and 8 bases at J, leaving 4 bases unmatched. The CDR3 spans 13 residues. DNA for the CDR3: TGTGCCAGCAGCGTCGGGACAGGCGAAAAACTGTTTTTT. Protein product: CASSVGTGEKLFF.

This clone was seen more than once but under ten times. This chain connects TRBV7-2 to TRBJ1-1; 7 bases are a match to TRBD1. The germline CDR1 and CDR2 sequences are SGHTA and FQGNSA. The CDR3 is made up of 15 amino acids. The V gene end was trimmed by 5 bases and the J gene end by 5 bases; junction bases not matched to a gene: 11. As DNA, the CDR3 is TGTGCCAGCAGCGCCCATACAGGGGTGGTAACTGAAGCTTTCTTT. It codes for CASSAHTGVVTEAFF.

The chain is built from TRBV12-2 and TRBJ2-1; TRBD2 is the table's D call, not checked against the DNA. TRBV12-2 is a listed pseudogene. This CDR3 comprises 13 residues. CDR3 sequence reads: CASRFHTRVEQFF. CDR3 in DNA: TGTGCAAGTCGCTTCCATACTAGGGTTGAGCAGTTCTTC.

This clone was counted a few times. V usage is TRBV10-3 and J usage is TRBJ2-1, with D hard to call. V lost 4 bases, J lost 6 bases, and 7 bases lay in between. CDR1 is ENHRY and CDR2 is SYGVKD in the germline V gene. The CDR3 spans 12 residues. This CDR3 is CAISGGVNEQFF. DNA of the CDR3: TGTGCCATCAGTGGCGGCGTCAATGAGCAGTTCTTC.

This clone has a handful of counts. The V and J genes are TRBV7-6 and TRBJ1-5; 9 bases align to TRBD1. In germline, CDR1 is SGHVS, CDR2 FNYEAQ. J gave up 7 bases and V 5 bases, and 9 bases lay outside the gene matches. The length of the CDR3 is 15 residues. The CDR3 coding sequence is TGTGCCAGCAGCCCGGAGACAGGGGGAAGACAGCCCCAGCATTTT. Protein: CASSPETGGRQPQHF.